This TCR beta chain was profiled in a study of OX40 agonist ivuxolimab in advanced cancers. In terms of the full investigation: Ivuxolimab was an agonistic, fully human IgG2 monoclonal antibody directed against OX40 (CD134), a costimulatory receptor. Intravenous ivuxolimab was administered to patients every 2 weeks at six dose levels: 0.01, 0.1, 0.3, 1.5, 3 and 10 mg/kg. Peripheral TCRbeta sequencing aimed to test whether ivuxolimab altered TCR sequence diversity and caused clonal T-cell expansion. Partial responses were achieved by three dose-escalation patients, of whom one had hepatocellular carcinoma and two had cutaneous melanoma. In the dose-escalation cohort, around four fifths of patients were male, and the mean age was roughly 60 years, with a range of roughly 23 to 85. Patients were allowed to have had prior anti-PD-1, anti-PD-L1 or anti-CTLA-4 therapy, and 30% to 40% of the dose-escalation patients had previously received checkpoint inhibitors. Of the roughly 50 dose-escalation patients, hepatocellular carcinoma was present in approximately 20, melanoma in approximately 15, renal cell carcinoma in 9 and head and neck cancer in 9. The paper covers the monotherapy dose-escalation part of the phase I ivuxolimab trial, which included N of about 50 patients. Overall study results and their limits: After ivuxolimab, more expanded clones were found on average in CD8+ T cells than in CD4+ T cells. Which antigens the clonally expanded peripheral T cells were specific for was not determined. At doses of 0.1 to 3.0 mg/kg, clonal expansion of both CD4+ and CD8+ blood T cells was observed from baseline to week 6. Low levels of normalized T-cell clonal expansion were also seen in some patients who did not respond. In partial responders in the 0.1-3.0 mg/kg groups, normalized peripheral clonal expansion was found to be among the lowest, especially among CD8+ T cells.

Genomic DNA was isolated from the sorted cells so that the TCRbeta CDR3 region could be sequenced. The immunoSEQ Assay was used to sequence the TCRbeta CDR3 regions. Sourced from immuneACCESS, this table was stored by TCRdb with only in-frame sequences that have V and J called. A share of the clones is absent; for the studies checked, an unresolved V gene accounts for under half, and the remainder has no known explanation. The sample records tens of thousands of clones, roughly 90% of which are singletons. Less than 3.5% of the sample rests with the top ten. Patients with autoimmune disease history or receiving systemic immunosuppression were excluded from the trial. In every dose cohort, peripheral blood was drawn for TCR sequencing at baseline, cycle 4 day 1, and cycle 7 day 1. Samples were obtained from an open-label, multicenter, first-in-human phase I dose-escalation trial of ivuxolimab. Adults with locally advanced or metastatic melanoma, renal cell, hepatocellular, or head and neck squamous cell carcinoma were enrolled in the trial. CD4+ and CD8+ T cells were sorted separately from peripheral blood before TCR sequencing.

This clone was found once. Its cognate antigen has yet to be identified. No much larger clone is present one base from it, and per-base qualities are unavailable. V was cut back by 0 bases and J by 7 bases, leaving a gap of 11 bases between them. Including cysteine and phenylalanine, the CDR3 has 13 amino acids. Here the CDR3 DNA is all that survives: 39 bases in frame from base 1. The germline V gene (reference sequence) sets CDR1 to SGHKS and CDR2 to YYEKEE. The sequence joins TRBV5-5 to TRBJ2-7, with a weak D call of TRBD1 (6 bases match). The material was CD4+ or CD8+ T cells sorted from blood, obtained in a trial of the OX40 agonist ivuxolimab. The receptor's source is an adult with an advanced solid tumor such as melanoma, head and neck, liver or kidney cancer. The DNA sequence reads TGTGCCAGCAGCTTGGGACAGGCCGAAGAGCAGTACTTC. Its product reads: CASSLGQAEEQYF.